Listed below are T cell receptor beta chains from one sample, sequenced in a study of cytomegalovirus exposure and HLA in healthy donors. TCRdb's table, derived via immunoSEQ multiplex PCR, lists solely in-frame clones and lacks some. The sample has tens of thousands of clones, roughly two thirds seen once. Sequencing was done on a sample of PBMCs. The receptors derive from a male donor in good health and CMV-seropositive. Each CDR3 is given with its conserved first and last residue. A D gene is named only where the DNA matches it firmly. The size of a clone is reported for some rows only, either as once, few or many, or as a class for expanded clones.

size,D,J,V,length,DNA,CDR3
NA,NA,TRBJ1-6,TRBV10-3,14,TGTGCCATCAGTGAGCGACAGGATAATTCACCCCTCCACTTT,CAISERQDNSPLHF
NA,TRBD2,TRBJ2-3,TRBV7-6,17,TGTGCCAGCAGCTTAGGGGTAGCGGGGGGGCAGGGAGATACGCAGTATTTT,CASSLGVAGGQGDTQYF
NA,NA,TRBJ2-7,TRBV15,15,TGTGCCACCAGCAGAGATGCAACAAGCTCCTACGAGCAGTACTTC,CATSRDATSSYEQYF
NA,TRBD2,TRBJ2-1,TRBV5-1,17,TGCGCCAGCAGCTCGCCCAGGAGCGGGAGTTTCCACAATGAGCAGTTCTTC,CASSSPRSGSFHNEQFF
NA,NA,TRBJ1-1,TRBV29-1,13,TGCAGCGCCCCACAGGGTGGCGGCACTGAAGCTTTCTTT,CSAPQGGGTEAFF
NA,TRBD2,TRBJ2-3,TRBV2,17,TGTGCCAGCAGTGATTCCCTAGCGGGAGTCGGGACAGATACGCAGTATTTT,CASSDSLAGVGTDTQYF
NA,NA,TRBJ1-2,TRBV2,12,TGTGCCACCGACGGCGGGATGGGTGGCTACACCTTC,CATDGGMGGYTF
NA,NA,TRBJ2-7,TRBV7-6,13,TGTGCCAGCAGCCTTGGTGGCACCTACGAGCAGTACTTC,CASSLGGTYEQYF
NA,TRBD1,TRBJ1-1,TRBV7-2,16,TGTGCCAGCAGCTTACACTACAGGGGGCTGGGCACTGAAGCTTTCTTT,CASSLHYRGLGTEAFF
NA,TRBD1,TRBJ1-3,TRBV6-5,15,TGTGCCAGCAGACCAGACAGGGGCTCTGGAAACACCATATATTTT,CASRPDRGSGNTIYF
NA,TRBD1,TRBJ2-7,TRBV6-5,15,TGTGCCAGCACCACCGGGACAGGGAGCTCCTACGAGCAGTACTTC,CASTTGTGSSYEQYF
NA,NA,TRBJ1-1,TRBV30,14,TGTGCCTGGCAGACCAGGGTAATGAACACTGAAGCTTTCTTT,CAWQTRVMNTEAFF
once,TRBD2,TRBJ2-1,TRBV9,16,TGTGCCAGCAGCGCGACTAGCGGAAGCTCCTACAATGAGCAGTTCTTC,CASSATSGSSYNEQFF
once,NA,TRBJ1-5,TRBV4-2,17,TGTGCCAGCAGCCAAGATCTGGAGGGCCTTAGCAATCAGCCCCAGCATTTT,CASSQDLEGLSNQPQHF
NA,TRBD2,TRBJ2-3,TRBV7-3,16,TGTGCCAGCAGCTTAACAGGCGCGGGAGATGCAGATACGCAGTATTTT,CASSLTGAGDADTQYF
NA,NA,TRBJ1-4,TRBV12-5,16,TGTGCTAGTGGTTTGTCCCCTGCGGGATCAAATGAAAAACTGTTTTTT,CASGLSPAGSNEKLFF
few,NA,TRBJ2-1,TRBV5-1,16,TGCGCCAGCAGCTTTGGGGTGGGAGGCTCCTACAATGAGCAGTTCTTC,CASSFGVGGSYNEQFF